Shown below are 19 T cell receptor beta chains from a single sample sequenced in a study of shared clonotypes between healthy human individuals. Only in-frame clones appear in the TCRdb table, and some are missing; sequencing was by immunoSEQ multiplex PCR. The sample carries fewer than 2.5 million clones, approximately 93% recorded once. Source material: naive CD4+ T cells from PBMCs. Sample subset: CD45RA+ positively selected. Receptor source: a man aged 18 to 30 in good health. Some clones in this sample may be carry-over from other donors' samples.

The V gene is TRBV5-1, the J gene TRBJ1-3; D is unresolved. CDR3 size: 15 residues. The V end was cut by 4 bases, the J end by 3 bases, with 14 bases between. Germline lookup yields CDR1 SGHRS and CDR2 YFSETQ. The CDR3 loop reads CASSISVLGGNTIYF. The DNA for the CDR3 is TGCGCCAGCAGCATCAGTGTTTTGGGTGGAAACACCATATATTTT.

V is TRBV19 and J is TRBJ1-2; TRBD1 matches 7 bases. CDR3 length equals 13 residues. Trimming took 5 bases from V and 7 from J; bases not matched to a gene: 7. Germline V gives CDR1 LNHDA, CDR2 SQIVND (reference sequence). The DNA for the CDR3 is TGTGCCAGTAGTCACAGAAGGGGGCTTGGCTACACCTTC. Protein sequence: CASSHRRGLGYTF.

This rearrangement joins TRBV10-1 to TRBJ2-5; TRBD1 matches at 10 bases. Germline assignment: CDR1 WNHNN and CDR2 SYGVQD (reference sequence). Trimming removed 7 bases from V and 4 bases from J; junction bases left unmatched: 9. There are 15 residues in the CDR3. The CDR3 nucleotides are TGCGCCAGCATTCCCGGACAGGGGGTAACAGAGACCCAGTACTTC. It translates to CASIPGQGVTETQYF.

The V gene is TRBV18, the J gene TRBJ1-3, with D possibly TRBD1 on 6 matching bases. The CDR3 has 14 residues. Germline values: CDR1 KGHSH, CDR2 LQKENI. Between the trimmed V and J ends, which lost 3 bases and 8 bases, there was a span of 14 bases. The chain's CDR3 is CASSPQRTAHTIYF. For the CDR3, the DNA is TGTGCCAGCTCACCCCAAAGGACAGCTCACACCATATATTTT.

The DNA for the CDR3 is TGCGCCAGCAGCTTGGCCATGAGTTACAATGAGCAGTTCTTC. Translation gives CASSLAMSYNEQFF. The chain couples TRBV5-1 to TRBJ2-1; D is uncertain. From germline, CDR1 is SGHRS and CDR2 YFSETQ. This CDR3 has 14 residues. Trimming cost V 0 bases and J 4 bases, with 8 bases left between them.

The CDR3 region is CASSPMTSGRGYEQYF. In DNA form, the CDR3 reads TGTGCCAGCAGTCCGATGACTAGCGGGAGAGGGTACGAGCAGTACTTC. The J gene is TRBJ2-7, the V gene TRBV27; 12 nucleotides align to TRBD2. The CDR3 has 16 amino acids. Trimming cost V 5 bases and J 4 bases; bases outside gene matches: 9. CDR1 and CDR2 (germline): MNHEY, SMNVEV (reference sequence).

The rearrangement joins TRBV5-1 to TRBJ2-7, with D unclear. CDR3 length: 12 amino acids. The germline V gene encodes CDR1 SGHRS and CDR2 YFSETQ. V was shortened by 4 bases and J by 3 bases, with 8 bases between the two germline ends. CDR3 coding DNA: TGCGCCAGCAGCGACGGAGACTACGAGCAGTACTTC. Its translation is CASSDGDYEQYF.

The chain employs TRBV7-3 and TRBJ1-3; no clear D. The CDR3 contains 13 residues. Germline values: CDR1 SGHTA, CDR2 FQGTGA. Trimming took off 4 bases at V and 7 bases at J, with 11 bases between the two ends. CDR3 nucleotides: TGTGCCAGCAGCTCCCCGGGGAGGAACACCATATATTTT. This sequence encodes CASSSPGRNTIYF.

This chain connects TRBV27 to TRBJ2-7, with a weak D call TRBD1 (5 bases). The CDR3 length is 12 residues. Germline loops: CDR1 MNHEY, CDR2 SMNVEV (reference sequence). Trimming left V 6 bases short and J 4 bases short, with 10 bases between. The CDR3 DNA sequence: TGTGCCAGCAGGGGGCCTACTTACGAGCAGTACTTC. Its protein product is CASRGPTYEQYF.

This sequence joins TRBV5-1 and TRBJ2-1; 7 bases fit TRBD1. The CDR3 consists of 15 residues. V lost 4 bases and J lost 0; bases outside the gene matches: 4. From germline, CDR1 is SGHRS and CDR2 YFSETQ. The CDR3 region has the DNA TGCGCCAGCAGCGGGACAGTGAGCTCCTACAATGAGCAGTTCTTC. Its protein is CASSGTVSSYNEQFF.

The chain carries TRBV28 and TRBJ2-3, with D possibly being TRBD1 (6 bases). Germline assignment: CDR1 MDHEN and CDR2 SYDVKM. V dropped 2 bases and J dropped 3 bases, with 12 bases sitting between them. The CDR3 has 15 residues. The CDR3 coding sequence is TGTGCCAGCAGTTTAATCCAGGGGACGACAGATACGCAGTATTTT. It codes for CASSLIQGTTDTQYF.

This chain links TRBV28 with TRBJ1-5; TRBD1 matches 7 bases. The germline gives CDR1 MDHEN, CDR2 SYDVKM. This CDR3 comprises 15 residues. After removal of 3 bases from V and 5 bases from J, the junction contained 7 bases not matched to a gene. The CDR3: CASSLIRTGDQPQHF. Here the CDR3 DNA reads TGTGCCAGCAGTTTGATCCGGACAGGCGATCAGCCCCAGCATTTT. The whole variable domain, remainder taken from reference TRBV28 and TRBJ1-5, is DVKVTQSSRYLVKRTGEKVFLECVQDMDHENMFWYRQDPGLGLRLIYFSYDVKMKEKGDIPEGYSVSREKKERFSLILESASTNQTSMYLCASSLIRTGDQPQHFGDGTRLSIL.

Concerning this clone: The sample has other DNA sequences that encode this CDR3 too. The chain combines TRBV27 with TRBJ2-2; TRBD2 might be the D (5 bases). CDR3 length: 15 residues. The germline gives CDR1 MNHEY, CDR2 SMNVEV (reference sequence). Trimming stripped 2 bases from V and 0 bases from J, with 7 bases between. For the CDR3, the DNA is TGTGCCAGCAGTTTAGGGAGAGCGAACACCGGGGAGCTGTTTTTT. Translating gives CASSLGRANTGELFF.

The chain joins TRBV4-2 to TRBJ2-2; TRBD1 aligns across 9 bases. Germline CDR1 is LGHNA and CDR2 is YNFKEQ. V dropped 5 bases and J dropped 1; count of bases not matched to a gene: 5. This CDR3 has 16 residues. CDR3 residues: CASSLHRGRNTGELFF. CDR3 DNA sequence: TGTGCCAGCAGCTTACACAGGGGGCGGAACACCGGGGAGCTGTTTTTT.

The rearrangement uses TRBV9 and TRBJ2-3, with 8 bases fitting TRBD2. This CDR3 comprises 16 residues. Looked up from germline, CDR1 is SGDLS and CDR2 is YYNGEE. Unmatched junction bases numbered 9, after V lost 2 bases and J lost 4 bases. This CDR3 is CASSVRPSGSSDTQYF. Written as DNA, the CDR3 is TGTGCCAGCAGCGTGCGCCCCAGCGGGAGCTCAGATACGCAGTATTTT.

V is TRBV5-1 and J is TRBJ2-6; unclear D gene. Germline V lookup: CDR1 SGHRS, CDR2 YFSETQ. V was cut by 4 bases and J by 0 bases, with 8 bases left in between. This CDR3 has 15 amino acids. CDR3 sequence: CASSPLVSGANVLTF. CDR3 DNA sequence: TGCGCCAGCAGCCCGCTGGTCTCTGGGGCCAACGTCCTGACTTTC. The full variable domain, in which reference TRBV5-1 and TRBJ2-6 provide the parts outside the CDR3, is KAGVTQTPRYLIKTRGQQVTLSCSPISGHRSVSWYQQTPGQGLQFLFEYFSETQRNKGNFPGRFSGRQFSNSRSEMNVSTLELGDSALYLCASSPLVSGANVLTFGAGSRLTVL.

The chain links TRBV4-1 to TRBJ2-7; D not resolved. With 3 bases removed from V and 0 bases from J, the gap between germline ends came to 9 bases. The CDR3 totals 14 residues. The germline gives CDR1 MGHRA, CDR2 YSYEKL. The CDR3 protein is CASSQGRVSYEQYF. CDR3 bases: TGCGCCAGCAGCCAGGGTAGAGTCTCCTACGAGCAGTACTTC.

In this sample, this clone turned up once. The gene calls are TRBV18 and TRBJ1-2; the D is unclear. Trimming took 3 bases from V and 2 from J, leaving 10 bases between them. Germline CDR1 and CDR2: KGHSH and LQKENI. The length of the CDR3 is 14 residues. The CDR3 coding sequence is TGTGCCAGCTCACCGTCCAAGGAGAACTATGGCTACACCTTC. It is translated as CASSPSKENYGYTF. The full variable domain, rest sourced from reference TRBV18 and TRBJ1-2, is NAGVMQNPRHLVRRRGQEARLRCSPMKGHSHVYWYRQLPEEGLKFMVYLQKENIIDESGMPKERFSAEFPKEGPSILRIQQVVRGDSAAYFCASSPSKENYGYTFGSGTRLTVV.

V is TRBV28 and J is TRBJ1-3; D remains unclear. This CDR3 is 14 amino acids long. Between the trimmed V and J ends, which lost 4 bases and 2 bases, there was a span of 9 bases. Germline V gene lookup returns CDR1 MDHEN and CDR2 SYDVKM. CDR3 residues: CASSSPTPGNTIYF. Here the CDR3 DNA reads TGTGCCAGCAGTTCCCCAACCCCTGGAAACACCATATATTTT.